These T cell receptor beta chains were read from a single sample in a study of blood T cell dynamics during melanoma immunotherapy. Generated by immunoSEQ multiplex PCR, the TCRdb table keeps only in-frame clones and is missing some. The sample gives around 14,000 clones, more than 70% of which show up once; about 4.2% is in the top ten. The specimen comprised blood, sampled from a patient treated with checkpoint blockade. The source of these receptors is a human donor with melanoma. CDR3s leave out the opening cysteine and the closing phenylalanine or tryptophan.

CDR3: ASSLGFAGVQETQY; J: TRBJ2-5; V: TRBV7-9
CDR3: ASSLNQLAGGNTGELF; J: TRBJ2-2; V: TRBV11-3
CDR3: ASSPGSGYT; J: TRBJ1-2; V: TRBV11-1
CDR3: ASSESGLAQKTQY; J: TRBJ2-5; V: TRBV10-1
CDR3: ASSLQLGQGTDTQY; J: TRBJ2-3; V: TRBV19
CDR3: ASSFSAGHHSGANVLT; J: TRBJ2-6; V: TRBV27
CDR3: ASSLAQYTDTQY; J: TRBJ2-3; V: TRBV5-1
CDR3: ASSNKDVPTYEQY; J: TRBJ2-7; V: TRBV27
CDR3: ASSFTETTQY; J: TRBJ2-3; V: TRBV7-9
CDR3: ASSYTDRGYEQY; J: TRBJ2-7; V: TRBV6-5
CDR3: ASSLGGEETQY; J: TRBJ2-5; V: TRBV11-1
CDR3: SVAQGYFSYEQY; J: TRBJ2-7; V: TRBV29-1
CDR3: ASSLAGIRPYEQY; J: TRBJ2-7; V: TRBV7-9
CDR3: ASSQEGGTGELF; J: TRBJ2-2; V: TRBV4-1
CDR3: ASSLGGQPEETQY; J: TRBJ2-5; V: TRBV7-3